This record concerns one T cell receptor beta chain sequence. Its antigen is not identified. It was genomic DNA that served as the template for profiling TCR beta VDJ and CDR3. TCRdb independently ran MiXCR on the reads; one entry per CDR3 protein. The table has around 500,000 distinct CDR3 sequences, approximately 33% seen once. This record comes from a study of CD8+CD57+ T cells in acquired aplastic anemia. Study at large: Sorted CD4+ and CD8+ cells gave an average of about 3 ug of DNA. Study findings and constraints: Overlap between patients and controls comprised twenty-nine CD8+ CDR3 sequences.

Whoever was chosen for sequencing had shown CD8+CD57+ cell expansion by flow cytometry. A severe acquired aplastic anemia diagnosis applied to all patients. Receipt of therapy had not occurred in any patient by the time of blood sampling. The germline CDR1 and CDR2 sequences are ENHRY and SYGVKD. The CDR3 is 16 amino acids. Trimming at V came to 0 bases and at J to 5 bases, leaving 6 bases not matched to a gene. What was sequenced was sorted CD4+, CD8+, or CD8+CD57+ T cells (not recorded which) from PBMCs. This receptor was identified in a human donor with aplastic anemia. The chain links TRBV10-3 to TRBJ2-1, with TRBD2 identical over 8 bases. The DNA for the CDR3 is TGTGCCATCAGTGAGTCCTCCCGGACTAGCAACAATGAGCAGTTCTTC. It yields the protein CAISESSRTSNNEQFF.